This T cell receptor (beta chain) comes out of a study of T cell responses to AZD1222 COVID-19 vaccine. Sequencing was performed with immunoSEQ multiplex PCR; in TCRdb, only in-frame clones are kept and a portion is missing. The sample records under 100,000 clones, 80% to 90% being singletons. There are 15 residues in the CDR3. The V gene lost 8 bases and the J gene lost 0 bases, with 17 bases spanning the gap. The germline V gene encodes CDR1 SQVTM and CDR2 ANQGSEA. Remarks on this clone: What it binds is not known.

General study findings and limits: None of the repertoires were sampled until the peak T cell response had passed. Only 5 to 7 individuals given AZD1222 were seropositive at baseline. Spike-specific TCR breadth and depth grew following two AZD1222 doses.

The material sequenced was peripheral blood, taken 28 days after the second AZD1222 dose. The chain recombines TRBV29-1 with TRBJ2-1; no firm D call. This receptor was obtained from an adult who received the AZD1222 COVID-19 vaccine. The CDR3 reads CSTSIGSNSYNEQFF. The CDR3 region has the DNA TGCAGCACCTCCATCGGGTCCAACTCCTACAATGAGCAGTTCTTC.